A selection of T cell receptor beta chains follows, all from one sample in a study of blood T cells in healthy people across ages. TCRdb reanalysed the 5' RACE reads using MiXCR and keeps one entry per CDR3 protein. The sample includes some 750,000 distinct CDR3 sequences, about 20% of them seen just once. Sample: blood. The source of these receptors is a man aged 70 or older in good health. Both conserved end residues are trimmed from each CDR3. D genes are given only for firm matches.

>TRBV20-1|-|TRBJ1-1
SARVLNGHTEAF
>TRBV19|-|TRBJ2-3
ASSTTDHSTDTQY
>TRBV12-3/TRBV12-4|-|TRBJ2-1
AASGMGYNEQF
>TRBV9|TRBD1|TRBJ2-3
ASSVEGGLSDTQY
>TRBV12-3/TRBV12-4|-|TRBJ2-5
ASGGLKTQY
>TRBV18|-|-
ASSDSGRRDAQETQY
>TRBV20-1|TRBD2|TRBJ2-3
SAPNRLAGSTDTQY
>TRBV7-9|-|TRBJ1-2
ASSLAKAGDYGYT
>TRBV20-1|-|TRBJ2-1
SARIGGRSYNEQF
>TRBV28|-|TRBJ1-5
ASSSNSFDRSGNQPQH
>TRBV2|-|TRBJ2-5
ASNLVGLGPQY
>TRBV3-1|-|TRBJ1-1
ASRLTGRLNTEAF
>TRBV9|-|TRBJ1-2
ASSATATYGYT
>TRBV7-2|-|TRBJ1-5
ASSLGRGGNQPQH
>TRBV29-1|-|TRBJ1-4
SAGGATNEKLF
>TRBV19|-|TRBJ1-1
ASSQNGANSKAF